This TCR beta chain comes out of a study of blood T cell dynamics during melanoma immunotherapy. Across the study: Patients with metastatic melanoma got pembrolizumab or nivolumab-ipilimumab as first-line care. Study-level results: The study could not tell melanoma-specific clones from general immune activation.

In germline, CDR1 is MNHEY, CDR2 SMNVEV (reference sequence). The length of the CDR3 is 15 residues. The ends lost 5 bases at V and 3 bases at J; junction bases unmatched: 6. For this clone: Its target is unknown.

Time point: week 3, after first cycle of checkpoint inhibitor. Blood was drawn before treatment and at week 3 after checkpoint blockade. For sorted CD8+ subsets, all extracted DNA was loaded. Profiling relied on immunoSEQ multiplex PCR, and the TCRdb table lists in-frame clones only, not all of them. The sample shows around 12,000 clones, 91% of them seen only once. This specimen was effector memory CD8+ T cells from blood, taken from a patient treated with checkpoint blockade. This clonotype was sampled from a human donor with melanoma. The chain combines TRBV27 with TRBJ2-7, with TRBD2 identical over 11 bases. The chain's CDR3 is CASSPASGGIYEQYF. The CDR3 region has the DNA TGTGCCAGCAGTCCAGCTAGCGGGGGGATCTACGAGCAGTACTTC.